The next 27 T cell receptor beta chains were all read from a single sample in a study of breast tumors, draining lymph nodes, adjacent tissues. TCRdb ran MiXCR on the multiplex PCR reads and lists one entry per CDR3 protein. This repertoire shows tens of thousands of distinct CDR3 sequences, approximately 28% found once; its top ten account for around 8.1%. Samples came from axillary lymph nodes draining the breast cancer. Material for sequencing was axillary lymph node tissue. These receptors were taken from a female donor with breast cancer. Some clones in this sample may be carry-over from other donors' samples.

In this sample, this clonotype turned up many times. The genes are TRBV7-2 and TRBJ2-4, with D unresolved. Germline V gene sequence: CDR1 SGHTA, CDR2 FQGNSA. V dropped 5 bases and J dropped 8 bases, with 7 bases sitting between them. The CDR3 consists of 11 residues. The CDR3 loop is CASSAYDIQYF. DNA of the CDR3: TGTGCCAGCAGCGCCTACGACATTCAGTACTTC.

In its sample, this clonotype was seen many times. The chain carries TRBV2 and TRBJ1-5; no reliable D call. Germline V lookup: CDR1 SNHLY, CDR2 FYNNEI. Trimming stripped 4 bases from V and 5 bases from J, with 9 bases between. The CDR3 runs to 13 residues. Here the CDR3 reads CASSARHYQPQHF. The CDR3 DNA follows: TGTGCCAGCAGTGCGAGACACTATCAGCCCCAGCATTTT.

This clonotype was recorded many times. The chain couples TRBV20-1 to TRBJ2-1, with 8 bases matching TRBD2. The V gene's germline CDR1 is DFQATT and CDR2 SNEGSKA (reference sequence). The CDR3 is 14 residues long. V shed 2 bases, J shed 9 bases, and the junction held 9 bases outside the gene matches. CDR3 protein: CSARSGTSLGEQFF. CDR3 nucleotides: TGCAGTGCTAGATCCGGGACTAGTCTAGGTGAGCAGTTCTTC.

This sequence joins TRBV5-1 and TRBJ1-2, with D tentatively TRBD1 (6 bases). CDR1 is SGHRS and CDR2 is YFSETQ in the germline V gene. The germline V and J ends were trimmed by 4 bases and 2 bases, with 9 bases remaining between them. CDR3 length: 13 residues. The CDR3 region is CASSPGQNYGYTF. The CDR3, as DNA: TGCGCCAGCAGCCCAGGACAGAACTATGGCTACACCTTC.

The sample holds many counts of this clonotype. The rearrangement joins TRBV4-2 to TRBJ2-4; 10 bases align to TRBD1. V lost 4 bases and J lost 1; bases outside the gene matches: 4. The CDR3 is 16 residues long. Germline CDR1 reads LGHNA; CDR2 reads YNFKEQ. The chain's CDR3 is CASSLDRGQAKNIQYF. CDR3 coding DNA: TGTGCCAGCAGCCTCGACAGGGGGCAGGCCAAAAACATTCAGTACTTC.

This clonotype was counted a few times. The chain combines TRBV5-6 with TRBJ1-1; D is ambiguous. V was shortened by 2 bases and J by 3 bases, with 8 bases between the two germline ends. CDR3 length: 13 amino acids. The germline V gene encodes CDR1 SGHDT and CDR2 YYEEEE. The CDR3 loop reads CASSLFRDTEAFF. In DNA form, the CDR3 reads TGTGCCAGCAGCTTATTTCGGGACACTGAAGCTTTCTTT. The full variable domain, in which reference TRBV5-6 and TRBJ1-1 provide the parts outside the CDR3, is DAGVTQSPTHLIKTRGQQVTLRCSPKSGHDTVSWYQQALGQGPQFIFQYYEEEERQRGNFPDRFSGHQFPNYSSELNVNALLLGDSALYLCASSLFRDTEAFFGQGTRLTVV.

This clonotype showed up many times. The genes are TRBV19 and TRBJ1-4; D call uncertain. Per germline, CDR1 LNHDA and CDR2 SQIVND (reference sequence). This CDR3 spans 16 amino acids. V was trimmed by 3 bases and J by 0 bases, leaving 11 bases between them. The CDR3 DNA reads as TGTGCCAGTAGTATGAAAAGGGAAGCAACTAATGAAAAACTGTTTTTT. Translation: CASSMKREATNEKLFF.

This clonotype occurred a few times. The J gene is TRBJ1-1, the V gene TRBV6-5; perhaps TRBD1 as D (5 bases). V was shortened by 8 bases and J by 0 bases, with 10 bases between the two germline ends. Germline lookup yields CDR1 MNHEY and CDR2 SVGAGI. This CDR3 is 13 amino acids long. CDR3 sequence: CASRGMMNTEAFF. The CDR3 DNA sequence: TGTGCCAGCCGGGGGATGATGAACACTGAAGCTTTCTTT.

V is TRBV20-1 and J is TRBJ1-6; 10 bases agree with TRBD1. V lost 2 bases and J lost 6; bases outside the gene matches: 10. CDR1 and CDR2 (germline): DFQATT, SNEGSKA (reference sequence). This CDR3 is built from 17 residues. The CDR3 sequence is CSARPDRGTSGNSPLHF. Here the CDR3 DNA reads TGCAGTGCTAGACCGGACAGGGGGACATCAGGTAATTCACCCCTCCACTTT.

This clonotype was recorded many times. V usage is TRBV7-2 and J usage is TRBJ1-6; D call uncertain. Germline loops: CDR1 SGHTA, CDR2 FQGNSA. The V end lost 2 bases, the J end lost 6 bases, and 23 bases lay between the germline ends. The CDR3 consists of 19 residues. In DNA form, the CDR3 reads TGTGCCAGCAGCTTAACGATTTCGGGTCAGGCAAACATTAATTCACCCCTCCACTTT. Its protein is CASSLTISGQANINSPLHF. Drawing the rest from reference TRBV7-2 and TRBJ1-6, the complete variable domain is GAGVSQSPSNKVTEKGKDVELRCDPISGHTALYWYRQSLGQGLEFLIYFQGNSAPDKSGLPSDRFSAERTGGSVSTLTIQRTQQEDSAVYLCASSLTISGQANINSPLHFGNGTRLTVT.

Ten or more counts support this clonotype. The rearrangement joins TRBV28 to TRBJ1-4; D is perhaps TRBD1 (6 bases). CDR3 length: 13 amino acids. From germline, CDR1 is MDHEN and CDR2 SYDVKM. Deletions cut 5 bases from V and 13 bases from J, with 17 bases between. In nucleotides, the CDR3 is TGTGCCAGCAGTCCGGTGGGGGGCCTGGGACTGTTTTTT. Its translation is CASSPVGGLGLFF.

V and J are TRBV7-2 and TRBJ2-7; possibly TRBD1 for D (5 bases). Trimming shortened V by 6 bases and J by 1 base, and 16 bases separated the two germline ends. This CDR3 is built from 15 residues. Germline values: CDR1 SGHTA, CDR2 FQGNSA. The CDR3 sequence: CASRLGQTESYEQYF. The DNA for the CDR3 is TGTGCCAGCAGACTCGGGCAGACAGAATCCTACGAGCAGTACTTC. The whole variable domain, remainder taken from reference TRBV7-2 and TRBJ2-7, is GAGVSQSPSNKVTEKGKDVELRCDPISGHTALYWYRQSLGQGLEFLIYFQGNSAPDKSGLPSDRFSAERTGGSVSTLTIQRTQQEDSAVYLCASRLGQTESYEQYFGPGTRLTVT.

This clonotype was counted ten times or more. The J gene is TRBJ1-4, the V gene TRBV4-3; 7 bases match TRBD1. The CDR3 is 16 amino acids. The ends lost 3 bases at V and 3 bases at J; junction bases unmatched: 7. Germline V gene lookup returns CDR1 LGHNA and CDR2 YSLEER. The CDR3 here is CASSHNRGVPNEKLFF. The CDR3 DNA reads as TGCGCCAGCAGCCACAACAGGGGTGTTCCTAATGAAAAACTGTTTTTT.

This clonotype has at least ten counts. V and J are TRBV11-3 and TRBJ2-1; D may correspond to TRBD1 or TRBD2 (5 bases each). Germline assignment: CDR1 SGHNT and CDR2 YENEEA. The V end was cut by 6 bases, the J end by 8 bases, with 14 bases between. This CDR3 is built from 13 residues. CDR3 loop: CASSNVMGDEQFF. Written as DNA, the CDR3 is TGTGCCAGCAGTAACGTCATGGGGGATGAGCAGTTCTTC.

Worth noting for this clonotype: It is likely a read error, because the conserved phenylalanine at the end of the CDR3 is missing. The V and J genes are TRBV9 and TRBJ1-4, with 7 bases identical to TRBD1. The germline V gene encodes CDR1 SGDLS and CDR2 YYNGEE. The CDR3 consists of 15 residues. CDR3 loop: CASGVTGDANEKLFI. The CDR3 coding sequence is TGTGCCAGCGGCGTAACAGGGGACGCTAATGAAAAACTGTTTATT.

In the case of this clonotype: The junction shows a germline mismatch at one end, possibly a read error. The rearrangement joins TRBV7-9 to TRBJ2-2, with a tentative D call TRBD2 (5 bases). Germline CDR1 and CDR2: SEHNR and FQNEAQ (reference sequence). CDR3 length: 13 amino acids. CDR3 in amino acids: CACRGQNTGELFF. The CDR3 nucleotides read TGTGCCTGCAGAGGTCAAAACACCGGGGAGCTGTTCTTC.

Relative to its sample, this clonotype is medium-sized. CDR3 nucleotide sequence: TGTGCCAGCAGCGAGGGGTCAACCCCAGATACGCAGTATTTT. Protein sequence: CASSEGSTPDTQYF. The V gene is TRBV9, the J gene TRBJ2-3; D may be TRBD1 (5 bases). CDR3 length: 14 amino acids. The V and J ends lost 3 bases and 4 bases respectively, with 12 bases between them. The germline gives CDR1 SGDLS, CDR2 YYNGEE. Using reference TRBV9 and TRBJ2-3 for the parts outside the CDR3, the full variable domain is DSGVTQTPKHLITATGQRVTLRCSPRSGDLSVYWYQQSLDQGLQFLIQYYNGEERAKGNILERFSAQQFPDLHSELNLSSLELGDSALYFCASSEGSTPDTQYFGPGTRLTVL.

This clonotype was seen many times. The chain uses TRBV2 and TRBJ1-2; possible D gene TRBD1, 5 bases. Trimming took 7 bases from V and 7 from J, leaving 13 bases between them. The CDR3 is 12 amino acids. Germline V gives CDR1 SNHLY, CDR2 FYNNEI. The CDR3 sequence: CASKAGEPGYTF. CDR3 nucleotide sequence: TGTGCCAGCAAGGCGGGGGAACCTGGCTACACCTTC.

Ten or more counts support this clonotype. The chain employs TRBV11-1 and TRBJ2-3; TRBD1 matches 8 bases. The V and J ends lost 2 bases and 1 base, in that order; junction bases with no gene match: 2. The CDR3 has 15 amino acids. CDR1 and CDR2 from the germline V gene are SGHAT and FQDESV (reference sequence). CDR3 sequence (DNA): TGTGCCAGCAGCTTATCGGGACAGGGCACAGATACGCAGTATTTT. Its protein is CASSLSGQGTDTQYF.

This clonotype came up many times. V gene TRBV24-1 combines with J gene TRBJ1-2; no firm D call. Trimming pared 4 bases from V and 4 bases from J, leaving 9 bases between. The germline gives CDR1 KGHDR, CDR2 SFDVKD. CDR3 size: 13 residues. CDR3 loop: CATSERTSYGYTF. In DNA form, the CDR3 reads TGTGCCACCAGTGAACGAACTTCCTATGGCTACACCTTC.

There are many counts of this clonotype. This rearrangement joins TRBV7-3 to TRBJ2-1; D might be TRBD2 (6 bases). The V gene lost 0 bases and the J gene lost 10 bases, with 10 bases spanning the gap. This CDR3 has 13 amino acids. The germline gives CDR1 SGHTA, CDR2 FQGTGA. CDR3 amino acids: CASSLTTAGEQFF. The CDR3 region has the DNA TGTGCCAGCAGCTTAACGACAGCGGGCGAGCAGTTCTTC.

In this sample, this clonotype turned up many times. V is TRBV20-1 and J is TRBJ1-6; 9 bases are a match to TRBD1. The germline V gene has CDR1 DFQATT and CDR2 SNEGSKA (reference sequence). The CDR3 has 13 amino acids. Trimming removed 6 bases from V and 8 bases from J; junction bases left unmatched: 5. This CDR3 reads CSASRDRDSPLHF. For the CDR3, the DNA is TGCAGTGCAAGCCGGGACAGGGATTCACCCCTCCACTTT.

This clonotype was seen at least ten times. The genes are TRBV4-1 and TRBJ2-3; TRBD2 agrees at 9 bases. The CDR3 is 16 residues long. Germline CDR1 reads MGHRA; CDR2 reads YSYEKL. V shed 3 bases, J shed 2 bases, and the junction held 6 bases outside the gene matches. The CDR3 reads CASSQGTSSITDTQYF. CDR3 coding DNA: TGCGCCAGCAGCCAGGGGACTAGCTCCATCACAGATACGCAGTATTTT.

Ten or more counts support this clonotype. V usage is TRBV20-1 and J usage is TRBJ2-3; TRBD2 matches 9 bases. CDR3 length equals 16 residues. J was trimmed by 0 bases and V by 5 bases; bases with no gene match: 9. From germline, CDR1 is DFQATT and CDR2 SNEGSKA (reference sequence). The CDR3 reads CSAPNPSGISTDTQYF. The CDR3 DNA reads as TGCAGTGCTCCTAACCCTAGCGGGATCAGCACAGATACGCAGTATTTT.

This clonotype occurred many times. The chain combines TRBV18 with TRBJ2-7, with D tentatively TRBD1 (6 bases). Germline CDR1 is KGHSH and CDR2 is LQKENI. V was cut by 4 bases and J by 5 bases, with 15 bases left in between. The CDR3 runs to 14 residues. CDR3 in DNA: TGTGCCAGCTCACTAGCAACAGGGAGTAACGAGCAGTACTTC. Protein sequence: CASSLATGSNEQYF.

Regarding this clonotype: Given a much more abundant clone one base away, this may be a read error. The rearrangement links TRBV6-5 to TRBJ2-2, with TRBD1 as a possible D gene (6 bases). This CDR3 is 14 amino acids long. Germline V lookup: CDR1 MNHEY, CDR2 SVGAGI. The CDR3 here is CASTQTGNTGELVF. For the CDR3, the DNA is TGTGCCAGCACCCAGACAGGAAACACCGGGGAGCTGGTTTTT.

The sample holds many counts of this clonotype. The CDR3 region has the DNA TGCAGCGTAACGGGACAGGGTGGCGAGCAGTACTTC. Encoded protein: CSVTGQGGEQYF. The chain uses TRBV29-1 and TRBJ2-7; 9 nucleotides line up with TRBD1. With V trimmed by 6 bases and J by 6 bases, 6 bases remained unmatched. Germline loops: CDR1 SQVTM, CDR2 ANQGSEA. The CDR3 consists of 12 residues.